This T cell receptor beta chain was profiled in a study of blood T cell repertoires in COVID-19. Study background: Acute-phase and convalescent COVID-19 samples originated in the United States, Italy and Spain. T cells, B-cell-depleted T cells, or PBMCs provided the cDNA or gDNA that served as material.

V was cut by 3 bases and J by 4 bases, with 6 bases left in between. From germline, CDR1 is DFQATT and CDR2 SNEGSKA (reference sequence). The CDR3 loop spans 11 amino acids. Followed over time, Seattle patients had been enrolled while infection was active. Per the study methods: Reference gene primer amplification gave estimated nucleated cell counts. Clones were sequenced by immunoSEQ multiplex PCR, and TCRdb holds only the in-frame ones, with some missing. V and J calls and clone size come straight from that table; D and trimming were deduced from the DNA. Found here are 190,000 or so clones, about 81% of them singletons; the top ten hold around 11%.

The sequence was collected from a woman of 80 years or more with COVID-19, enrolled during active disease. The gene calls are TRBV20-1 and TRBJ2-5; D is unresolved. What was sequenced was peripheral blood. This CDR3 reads CSASVAETQYF. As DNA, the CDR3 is TGCAGTGCTAGTGTGGCAGAGACCCAGTACTTC.